The T cell receptor beta chain under discussion was sequenced for a study of cytomegalovirus exposure and HLA in healthy donors. General study findings and limits: Reports credit the classifier with highly specific, highly sensitive diagnosis of cytomegalovirus status. Immune exposure data for these donors was limited to CMV serostatus.

The PCR employed 60 Vbeta primers together with 13 Jbeta primers. Measured with immunoSEQ multiplex PCR; TCRdb has only the in-frame clones, and not every one. The top ten hold approximately 28% of the sample, which has around 120,000 clones, around 76% seen once. As to this clone: Its antigen is unknown.

The sequence was collected from a man aged 55 to 70 in good health and CMV-seropositive. Sequencing was performed on PBMCs.

The CDR3: CASSIDNGNTIYF. CDR3 DNA sequence: TGTGCCAGCAGCATAGACAACGGAAACACCATATATTTT. This sequence joins TRBV5-4 and TRBJ1-3, with D uncertain. The CDR3 covers 13 residues. Germline CDR1 is SGHNT and CDR2 is YYREEE (reference sequence). V was shortened by 4 bases and J by 4 bases, with 9 bases between the two germline ends.